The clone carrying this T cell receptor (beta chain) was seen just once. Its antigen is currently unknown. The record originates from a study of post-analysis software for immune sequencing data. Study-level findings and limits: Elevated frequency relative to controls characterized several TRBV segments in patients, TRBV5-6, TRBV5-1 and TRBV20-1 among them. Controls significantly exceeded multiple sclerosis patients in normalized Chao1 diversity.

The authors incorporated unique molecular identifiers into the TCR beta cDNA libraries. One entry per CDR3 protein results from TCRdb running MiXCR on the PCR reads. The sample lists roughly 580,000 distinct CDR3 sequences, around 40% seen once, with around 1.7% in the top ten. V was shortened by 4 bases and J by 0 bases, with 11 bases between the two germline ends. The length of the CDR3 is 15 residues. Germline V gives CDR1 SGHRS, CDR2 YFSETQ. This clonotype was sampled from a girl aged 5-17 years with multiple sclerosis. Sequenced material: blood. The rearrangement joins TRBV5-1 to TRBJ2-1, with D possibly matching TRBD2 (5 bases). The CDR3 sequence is CASSQEGYSYNEQFF. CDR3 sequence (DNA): TGCGCCAGCAGCCAAGAGGGATACTCCTACAATGAGCAGTTCTTC.